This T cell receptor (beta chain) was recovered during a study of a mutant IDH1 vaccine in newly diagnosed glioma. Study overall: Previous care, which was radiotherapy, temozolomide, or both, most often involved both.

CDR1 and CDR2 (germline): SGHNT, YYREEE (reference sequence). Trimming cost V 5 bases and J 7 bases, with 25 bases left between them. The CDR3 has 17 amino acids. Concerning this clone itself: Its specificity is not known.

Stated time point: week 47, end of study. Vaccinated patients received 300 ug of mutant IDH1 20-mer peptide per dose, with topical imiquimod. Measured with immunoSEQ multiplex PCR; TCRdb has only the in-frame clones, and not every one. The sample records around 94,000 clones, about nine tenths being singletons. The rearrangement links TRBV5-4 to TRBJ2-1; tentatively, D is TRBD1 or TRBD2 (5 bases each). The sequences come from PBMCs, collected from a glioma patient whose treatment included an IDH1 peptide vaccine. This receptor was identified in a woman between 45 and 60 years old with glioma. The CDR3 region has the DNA TGTGCCAGCAGTTCATCGACGACGGGGTCTGGACATAATGAGCAGTTCTTC. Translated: CASSSSTTGSGHNEQFF.